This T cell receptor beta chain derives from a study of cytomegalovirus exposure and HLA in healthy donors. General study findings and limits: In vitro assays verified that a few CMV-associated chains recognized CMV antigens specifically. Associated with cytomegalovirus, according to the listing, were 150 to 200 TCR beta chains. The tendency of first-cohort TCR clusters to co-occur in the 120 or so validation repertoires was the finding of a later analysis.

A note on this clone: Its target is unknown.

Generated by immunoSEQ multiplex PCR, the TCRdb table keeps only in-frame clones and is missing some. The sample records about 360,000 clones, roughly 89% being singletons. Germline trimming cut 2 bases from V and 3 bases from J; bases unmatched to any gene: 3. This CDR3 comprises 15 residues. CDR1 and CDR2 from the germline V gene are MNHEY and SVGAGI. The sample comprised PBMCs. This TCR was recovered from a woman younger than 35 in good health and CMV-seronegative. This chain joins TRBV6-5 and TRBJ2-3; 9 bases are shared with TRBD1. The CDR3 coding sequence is TGTGCCAGCAGTTACGAGGGACAGGGTACAGATACGCAGTATTTT. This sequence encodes CASSYEGQGTDTQYF.